These T cell receptor beta chains were read from a single sample in a study of blood T cell repertoires in COVID-19. The assay was immunoSEQ multiplex PCR, and TCRdb's table has in-frame clones only and misses some. The sample carries roughly 330,000 clones, over 80% recorded once. The source material was PBMCs or T cells enriched from blood (not recorded which). All receptors derive from a young man who had recovered from COVID-19. Both conserved end residues are part of each CDR3. D genes are given only for firm matches. Clone size is shown for a subset of rows, as once, few, many or a class of expanded clone.

j_gene: TRBJ2-1; d_gene: NA; abundance: NA; v_gene: TRBV5-1; CDR3nt: TGCGCCAGCAGCTCGGGGGATAACTCCTACAATGAGCAGTTCTTC; CDR3aa: CASSSGDNSYNEQFF
j_gene: TRBJ1-1; d_gene: NA; abundance: NA; v_gene: TRBV2; CDR3nt: TGTGCCAGCAGTGCACAGGTGAACACTGAAGCTTTCTTT; CDR3aa: CASSAQVNTEAFF
j_gene: TRBJ2-3; d_gene: TRBD2; abundance: NA; v_gene: TRBV7-3; CDR3nt: TGTGCCAGCAGCTTAAAGGGACTAGCGGGGGGGCTCGTGATAGATACGCAGTATTTT; CDR3aa: CASSLKGLAGGLVIDTQYF
j_gene: TRBJ2-7; d_gene: NA; abundance: NA; v_gene: TRBV4-1; CDR3nt: TGCGCCAGCAGCCAAGGGGTTCAGGGCAACTACGAGCAGTACTTC; CDR3aa: CASSQGVQGNYEQYF
j_gene: TRBJ1-1; d_gene: NA; abundance: NA; v_gene: TRBV6-5; CDR3nt: TGTGCCAGCACCCTAGCTCGGCTGAACACTGAAGCTTTCTTT; CDR3aa: CASTLARLNTEAFF
j_gene: TRBJ1-1; d_gene: TRBD1; abundance: NA; v_gene: TRBV6-8; CDR3nt: TGTGCCAGCAGTACTAGCGGGACAGACGCTTTCTTT; CDR3aa: CASSTSGTDAFF
j_gene: TRBJ2-7; d_gene: NA; abundance: NA; v_gene: TRBV11-3; CDR3nt: TGTGCCAGCAGCACCGGGTCCTACGAGCAGTACTTC; CDR3aa: CASSTGSYEQYF
j_gene: TRBJ2-7; d_gene: NA; abundance: NA; v_gene: TRBV5-1; CDR3nt: TGCGCCAGCAGCTTGCTAACCTTCTCCTACGAGCAGTACTTC; CDR3aa: CASSLLTFSYEQYF
j_gene: TRBJ2-7; d_gene: TRBD2; abundance: NA; v_gene: TRBV29-1; CDR3nt: TGCAGCGTTGCGCGGGGGAAGACCTCCTACGAGCAGTACTTC; CDR3aa: CSVARGKTSYEQYF
j_gene: TRBJ2-3; d_gene: TRBD2; abundance: NA; v_gene: TRBV5-1; CDR3nt: TGCGCCAGCAGCGACCCCGGGACTAGCGTAGATACGCAGTATTTT; CDR3aa: CASSDPGTSVDTQYF
j_gene: TRBJ2-2; d_gene: NA; abundance: NA; v_gene: TRBV12-3/TRBV12-4; CDR3nt: TGTGCCAGCAGTTCAGAAACCGGGGAGCTGTTTTTT; CDR3aa: CASSSETGELFF
j_gene: TRBJ1-1; d_gene: NA; abundance: NA; v_gene: TRBV7-9; CDR3nt: TGTGCCAGCAGCTCGACAGAAAACACTGAAGCTTTCTTT; CDR3aa: CASSSTENTEAFF
j_gene: TRBJ1-5; d_gene: NA; abundance: once; v_gene: TRBV21-1; CDR3nt: TGTGCCAGCAGCAAGGTGACAGGGTGTTGCAATCAGCCCCAGCATTTT; CDR3aa: CASSKVTGCCNQPQHF
j_gene: TRBJ2-5; d_gene: NA; abundance: once; v_gene: TRBV7-8; CDR3nt: TGTGCCAGCAGCCGTACAAACCAAGAGACCCAGTACTTC; CDR3aa: CASSRTNQETQYF
j_gene: TRBJ2-2; d_gene: NA; abundance: NA; v_gene: TRBV5-1; CDR3nt: TGCGCCAGCAGCCCCAGGGGTCACACCGGGGAGCTGTTTTTT; CDR3aa: CASSPRGHTGELFF
j_gene: TRBJ2-2; d_gene: NA; abundance: NA; v_gene: TRBV19; CDR3nt: TGTGCCAGTAGCAGCGAGTCGAACACCGGGGAGCTGTTTTTT; CDR3aa: CASSSESNTGELFF
j_gene: TRBJ1-1; d_gene: TRBD1; abundance: NA; v_gene: TRBV27; CDR3nt: TGTGCCAGCAGTCCCCGACAGGGGGCCTACACTGAAGCTTTCTTT; CDR3aa: CASSPRQGAYTEAFF
j_gene: TRBJ2-7; d_gene: TRBD1; abundance: NA; v_gene: TRBV11-3; CDR3nt: TGTGCCAGCAGCCTCAGGGACAGGGGGCCGTTACCCTTCTCCTACGAGCAGTACTTC; CDR3aa: CASSLRDRGPLPFSYEQYF
j_gene: TRBJ1-4; d_gene: TRBD1; abundance: NA; v_gene: TRBV19; CDR3nt: TGTGCCAGTAGTATCGGAGGACAGGGATGGGGAAAACTGTTTTTT; CDR3aa: CASSIGGQGWGKLFF
j_gene: TRBJ2-3; d_gene: TRBD2; abundance: NA; v_gene: TRBV11-2; CDR3nt: TGTGCCAGCAGCTTAGTCGGGGGGGGATGGGGCACAGATACGCAGTATTTT; CDR3aa: CASSLVGGGWGTDTQYF
j_gene: TRBJ2-5; d_gene: NA; abundance: NA; v_gene: TRBV21-1; CDR3nt: TGTGCCAGCAGCAACCCGAAGGACCCGGATAGGCCCCCACGGGAGGAGACCCAGTACTTC; CDR3aa: CASSNPKDPDRPPREETQYF
j_gene: TRBJ2-2; d_gene: NA; abundance: NA; v_gene: TRBV6-5; CDR3nt: TGTGCCAGCAGTTACACTGCTCGCGGGGCCGGGGAGCTGTTTTTT; CDR3aa: CASSYTARGAGELFF
j_gene: TRBJ2-7; d_gene: NA; abundance: NA; v_gene: TRBV30; CDR3nt: TGTGCCTGGAGGACACAATACGAGCAGTACTTC; CDR3aa: CAWRTQYEQYF
j_gene: TRBJ1-2; d_gene: TRBD1; abundance: NA; v_gene: TRBV28; CDR3nt: TGTGCCAGCAGTTTTCGGGACAGGGGCTACACCTTC; CDR3aa: CASSFRDRGYTF
j_gene: TRBJ1-3; d_gene: NA; abundance: NA; v_gene: TRBV5-1; CDR3nt: TGCGCCAGCAGCTTGGATGCTACCTCTGGAAACACCATATATTTT; CDR3aa: CASSLDATSGNTIYF
j_gene: TRBJ1-2; d_gene: TRBD1; abundance: once; v_gene: TRBV7-9; CDR3nt: TGTGCCAGCAGCTTAGGCCTAGGCGGGACAGGGTTTTTCGACGGCTACACCTTC; CDR3aa: CASSLGLGGTGFFDGYTF
j_gene: TRBJ1-1; d_gene: NA; abundance: few; v_gene: TRBV12-3/TRBV12-4; CDR3nt: TGTGCCAGCAGTTTGGACAGTGACACTGAAGCTTTCTTT; CDR3aa: CASSLDSDTEAFF
j_gene: TRBJ2-5; d_gene: TRBD1; abundance: NA; v_gene: TRBV27; CDR3nt: TGTGCCAGCAGTTCACACCGACTTCAGGGGGCTCAAGAGACCCAGTACTTC; CDR3aa: CASSSHRLQGAQETQYF
j_gene: TRBJ2-5; d_gene: TRBD1; abundance: NA; v_gene: TRBV18; CDR3nt: TGTGCCAGCTCACCGACAGGGGGCTTGGAGACCCAGTACTTC; CDR3aa: CASSPTGGLETQYF
j_gene: TRBJ1-1; d_gene: NA; abundance: NA; v_gene: TRBV6-6; CDR3nt: TGTGCCAGCAGTCAAGGACTTGGCGGAGCTTTCTTT; CDR3aa: CASSQGLGGAFF
j_gene: TRBJ2-2; d_gene: NA; abundance: NA; v_gene: TRBV10-1; CDR3nt: TGCGCCAGCAGTGAGTTAGCCGGGGAGCTGTTTTTT; CDR3aa: CASSELAGELFF
j_gene: TRBJ2-2; d_gene: NA; abundance: NA; v_gene: TRBV6-4; CDR3nt: TGTGCCAGCAGTGCGCTCCCCGGGGGTCCCGGGGAGCTGTTTTTT; CDR3aa: CASSALPGGPGELFF
j_gene: TRBJ2-5; d_gene: NA; abundance: NA; v_gene: TRBV2; CDR3nt: TGTGCCAGCAGTGCCGGTGAGACCCAGTACTTC; CDR3aa: CASSAGETQYF
j_gene: TRBJ1-4; d_gene: TRBD1; abundance: NA; v_gene: TRBV10-3; CDR3nt: TGTGCCATCAGCCGGGACAGCAATAATGAAAAACTGTTTTTT; CDR3aa: CAISRDSNNEKLFF
j_gene: TRBJ2-2; d_gene: TRBD2; abundance: NA; v_gene: TRBV2; CDR3nt: TGTGCAACGGGGGGGGTTTACACCGGGGAGCTGTTTTTT; CDR3aa: CATGGVYTGELFF
j_gene: TRBJ1-2; d_gene: NA; abundance: once; v_gene: TRBV5-1; CDR3nt: TGCGCCAGCAGCCACGACAGCTATGGCTACACCTTC; CDR3aa: CASSHDSYGYTF
j_gene: TRBJ1-2; d_gene: NA; abundance: once; v_gene: TRBV12-3/TRBV12-4; CDR3nt: TGTGCCAGCAGTTTAGTGCGGGATAGGGGCTACACCTTC; CDR3aa: CASSLVRDRGYTF
j_gene: TRBJ1-1; d_gene: NA; abundance: NA; v_gene: TRBV28; CDR3nt: TGTGCCAGCAGTCAAAGGAGGAGTCGGGTTGGCGACACTGAAGCTTTCTTT; CDR3aa: CASSQRRSRVGDTEAFF
j_gene: TRBJ1-6; d_gene: TRBD1; abundance: NA; v_gene: TRBV19; CDR3nt: TGTGCCAGTAGTTCCCGCGCGGGACAGGGGGACTATAATTCACCCCTCCACTTT; CDR3aa: CASSSRAGQGDYNSPLHF
j_gene: TRBJ1-6; d_gene: TRBD1; abundance: NA; v_gene: TRBV7-9; CDR3nt: TGTGCCAGCAGCCCCGGGACAGGGAGGCGATCCCTCCACTTT; CDR3aa: CASSPGTGRRSLHF
j_gene: TRBJ1-5; d_gene: TRBD1; abundance: NA; v_gene: TRBV4-1; CDR3nt: TGCGCCAGCAGCCAAGGTGGGACAGATAATCAGCCCCAGCATTTT; CDR3aa: CASSQGGTDNQPQHF
j_gene: TRBJ2-5; d_gene: TRBD1; abundance: NA; v_gene: TRBV9; CDR3nt: TGTGCCAGCAGCCCCACAGGGGGCGCGGCAGAGACCCAGTACTTC; CDR3aa: CASSPTGGAAETQYF
j_gene: TRBJ2-1; d_gene: NA; abundance: NA; v_gene: TRBV6-5; CDR3nt: TGTGCCAGCAGGGGCAGATACAATGAGCAGTTCTTC; CDR3aa: CASRGRYNEQFF
j_gene: TRBJ1-1; d_gene: NA; abundance: few; v_gene: TRBV25-1; CDR3nt: TGTGCCAGCAGTCCAGGGAACACTGAAGCTTTCTTT; CDR3aa: CASSPGNTEAFF
j_gene: TRBJ1-1; d_gene: NA; abundance: NA; v_gene: TRBV28; CDR3nt: TGTGCCAGCAGTTTTACAGGGTATCCCCCGTATCGGGACACTGAAGCTTTCTTT; CDR3aa: CASSFTGYPPYRDTEAFF
j_gene: TRBJ1-4; d_gene: NA; abundance: NA; v_gene: TRBV5-4; CDR3nt: TGTGCCAGCAGCCGACAGGAGAATGAAAAACTGTTTTTT; CDR3aa: CASSRQENEKLFF
j_gene: TRBJ2-3; d_gene: NA; abundance: NA; v_gene: TRBV6-5; CDR3nt: TGTGCCAGCCGCCAGGGCACAGATACGCAGTATTTT; CDR3aa: CASRQGTDTQYF